This passage covers 22 T cell receptor beta chains from one sample sequenced in a study of T cells after yellow fever vaccination. TCRdb recomputed calls from the 5' RACE reads with MiXCR, one row per CDR3 protein. Of some 550,000 distinct CDR3 sequences in the sample, about a fifth were seen once. Source: PBMCs, taken 15 days after the yellow fever booster vaccination. The receptor source for this set is a man aged 30-40 years who received the YFV17D yellow fever vaccine.

This clonotype was detected only a few times. The chain joins TRBV24-1 to TRBJ2-1; TRBD2 aligns across 10 bases. The ends lost 0 bases at V and 10 bases at J; junction bases unmatched: 8. CDR3 length: 16 residues. Germline V lookup: CDR1 KGHDR, CDR2 SFDVKD. As DNA, the CDR3 is TGTGCCACCAGTGATTTGACTAGCGGGGCCATCGGCGAGCAGTTCTTC. Residues: CATSDLTSGAIGEQFF.

The CDR3 DNA reads TGTGCCAGTTGGGACAATGAGCAGTTCTTC. Translating it yields CASWDNEQFF. The chain employs TRBV12-3 or TRBV12-4 and TRBJ2-1, with D uncertain. The germline V and J ends were trimmed by 9 bases and 5 bases, with 5 bases remaining between them. This CDR3 has 10 amino acids.

This clonotype has just a few counts. This chain joins TRBV6-5 and TRBJ2-3; a weak D match, TRBD2 (6 bases). The germline gives CDR1 MNHEY, CDR2 SVGAGI. This CDR3 region has 14 residues. The V end lost 2 bases, the J end lost 5 bases, and 11 bases lay between the germline ends. CDR3 nucleotide sequence: TGTGCCAGCAGTTACGCGATGGGGGGAGATACGCAGTATTTT. It is translated as CASSYAMGGDTQYF.

This clonotype came up many times. The rearrangement joins TRBV23-1 to TRBJ2-1; TRBD2 matches 7 bases. TRBV23-1 is placed among ORFs of uncertain function. The V and J ends lost 0 bases and 2 bases, in that order; junction bases with no gene match: 4. The CDR3 has 16 residues. The CDR3: CASSQSPGGPYNEQFF. In DNA form, the CDR3 reads TGCGCCAGCAGTCAATCCCCGGGAGGACCCTACAATGAGCAGTTCTTC.

The rearrangement uses TRBV3-1 and TRBJ2-1, with no clear D. Looked up from germline, CDR1 is LGHDT and CDR2 is YNNKEL (reference sequence). This CDR3 region has 14 residues. The V and J ends lost 0 bases and 8 bases respectively, with 11 bases between them. In DNA, the CDR3 is TGTGCCAGCAGCCAAGATGTTCTTCTCGATGAGCAGTTCTTC. It specifies CASSQDVLLDEQFF.

V usage is TRBV7-2 and J usage is TRBJ1-1, with 7 nucleotides matching TRBD1. The germline gives CDR1 SGHTA, CDR2 FQGNSA. This CDR3 spans 14 amino acids. J gave up 7 bases and V 5 bases, and 10 bases lay outside the gene matches. The CDR3 DNA follows: TGTGCCAGCAGCCCATCGGTGGGACAGCTTGAAGCTTTCTTT. It codes for CASSPSVGQLEAFF.

This clonotype was counted a few times. V usage is TRBV20-1 and J usage is TRBJ2-1, with TRBD2 matching 12 bases. This CDR3 region has 16 residues. The trim removed 3 bases at V and 2 bases at J, leaving 5 bases unmatched. Looked up from germline, CDR1 is DFQATT and CDR2 is SNEGSKA (reference sequence). CDR3 sequence reads: CSASSSGRAPYNEQFF. The CDR3 DNA is TGCAGTGCTAGTTCTAGCGGGAGGGCCCCCTACAATGAGCAGTTCTTC.

The rearrangement links TRBV7-2 to TRBJ1-6; 7 bases fit TRBD1. V lost 4 bases and J lost 12; bases outside the gene matches: 6. Per germline, CDR1 SGHTA and CDR2 FQGNSA. The CDR3 covers 13 residues. The CDR3 DNA follows: TGTGCCAGCAGCTCCCAGGGGGTCGTACCCCTCCACTTT. It yields the protein CASSSQGVVPLHF.

The chain is built from TRBV7-2 and TRBJ2-2; the D is unclear. Germline CDR1 SGHTA, CDR2 FQGNSA. The germline V and J ends were trimmed by 7 bases and 1 base, with 10 bases remaining between them. The CDR3 totals 14 residues. The CDR3 region is CASNAGWNTGELFF. The CDR3 DNA sequence: TGTGCCAGCAACGCCGGGTGGAACACCGGGGAGCTGTTTTTT. The full variable domain, in which reference TRBV7-2 and TRBJ2-2 provide the parts outside the CDR3, is GAGVSQSPSNKVTEKGKDVELRCDPISGHTALYWYRQSLGQGLEFLIYFQGNSAPDKSGLPSDRFSAERTGGSVSTLTIQRTQQEDSAVYLCASNAGWNTGELFFGEGSRLTVL.

This chain uses TRBV28 with TRBJ2-3; 9 bases map to TRBD1. Germline values: CDR1 MDHEN, CDR2 SYDVKM. The CDR3 consists of 15 residues. Trimming removed 4 bases from V and 1 base from J; junction bases left unmatched: 3. CDR3 nucleotides: TGTGCCAGCAGTTCCCGGGACAGGGGCACAGATACGCAGTATTTT. Its protein product is CASSSRDRGTDTQYF.

This clonotype was counted at least ten times. V gene TRBV29-1 combines with J gene TRBJ2-7, with 8 nucleotides matching TRBD1. Germline V gene data show CDR1 as SQVTM and CDR2 as ANQGSEA. V dropped 7 bases and J dropped 0; count of bases not matched to a gene: 2. The CDR3 length is 12 residues. This CDR3 is CSAGQGSYEQYF. CDR3 bases: TGCAGCGCAGGACAGGGCTCCTACGAGCAGTACTTC.

The chain employs TRBV19 and TRBJ2-1; 11 nucleotides agree with TRBD2. V gave up 6 bases and J gave up 4 bases; unmatched junction bases: 8. Per germline, CDR1 LNHDA and CDR2 SQIVND (reference sequence). The CDR3 extends over 16 amino acids. The CDR3 DNA is TGTGCCAGTAGACAAATGGGACTAGCGGAATACAATGAGCAGTTCTTC. Translating it yields CASRQMGLAEYNEQFF.

The DNA of the CDR3 is TGTGCCAGCAGTTGGACAGGGTGGACCAAAAACATTCAGTACTTC. It yields the protein CASSWTGWTKNIQYF. The chain is built from TRBV7-6 and TRBJ2-4; 8 bases are a match to TRBD1. Germline CDR1 is SGHVS and CDR2 is FNYEAQ. V was clipped by 6 bases and J by 2 bases; unmatched bases: 6. This CDR3 comprises 15 residues.

The CDR3 spells CASSLGDRGEYNEQFF. The CDR3 nucleotides are TGTGCCAGCAGCCTCGGGGACAGAGGGGAATACAATGAGCAGTTCTTC. This chain joins TRBV25-1 and TRBJ2-1; TRBD1 aligns across 7 bases. CDR3 length: 16 residues. Germline lookup yields CDR1 MGHDK and CDR2 SYGVNS. V gave up 6 bases and J gave up 4 bases; unmatched junction bases: 12.

The table lists this clonotype with a few counts. The V gene is TRBV4-3, the J gene TRBJ2-7; no clear D. This CDR3 contains 15 residues. Germline-derived CDR1 and CDR2 are LGHNA and YSLEER. Trimming took 1 base from V and 0 from J, leaving 10 bases between them. In DNA, the CDR3 is TGCGCCAGCAGCCAAGGCGTCCCCAGCTCCTACGAGCAGTACTTC. Its translation: CASSQGVPSSYEQYF.

The V gene is TRBV5-6, the J gene TRBJ2-2; 9 bases agree with TRBD2. The germline gives CDR1 SGHDT, CDR2 YYEEEE. V shed 4 bases and J 5 bases; nucleotides not matched to a gene: 6. The CDR3 runs 15 residues. The CDR3 reads CASSRGRGGTGELFF. CDR3 DNA sequence: TGTGCCAGCAGCCGCGGGAGGGGTGGAACCGGGGAGCTGTTTTTT.

This clonotype occurred a few times. V and J are TRBV12-3 or TRBV12-4 and TRBJ1-6; 7 bases are a match to TRBD1. V was clipped by 5 bases and J by 10 bases; unmatched bases: 11. The CDR3 spans 15 residues. This chain's CDR3 is CASSTRQGGSSPLHF. The DNA for the CDR3 is TGTGCCAGCAGTACCCGACAGGGTGGAAGCTCACCCCTCCACTTT.

The rearrangement links TRBV10-2 to TRBJ2-7; 11 bases line up with TRBD1. V trimming: 8 bases; J trimming: 0 bases; junction bases outside the gene matches: 6. The germline gives CDR1 WSHSY, CDR2 SAAADI. The CDR3 spans 15 residues. CDR3 DNA: TGCGCCAGCGGGGATGGACAGGGGGCCTCCTACGAGCAGTACTTC. It codes for CASGDGQGASYEQYF.

The chain uses TRBV7-8 and TRBJ1-5; D is ambiguous. Germline CDR1 is SGHVS and CDR2 is FQNEAQ. The V end was cut by 2 bases, the J end by 3 bases, with 8 bases between. CDR3 length: 14 residues. The CDR3 reads CASSLHRDNQPQHF. The DNA for the CDR3 is TGTGCCAGCAGCTTACACCGGGACAATCAGCCCCAGCATTTT.

The chain combines TRBV7-2 with TRBJ2-1, with TRBD2 matching over 8 bases. Germline trimming cut 5 bases from V and 7 bases from J; bases unmatched to any gene: 10. The CDR3 is 15 residues long. CDR1 is SGHTA, CDR2 FQGNSA, per germline. CDR3 coding DNA: TGTGCCAGCAGCACGGGACTAGTGGGGGGGAATGAGCAGTTCTTC. Amino acids: CASSTGLVGGNEQFF.

This clonotype was observed a few times. This chain uses TRBV6-6 with TRBJ2-7; D not resolved. Trimming shortened V by 7 bases and J by 5 bases, and 9 bases separated the two germline ends. The germline CDR1 and CDR2 sequences are MNHNY and SVGAGI (reference sequence). The CDR3 contains 11 residues. CDR3 sequence reads: CASTLGNEQYF. The CDR3 bases are TGTGCCAGCACCCTTGGGAACGAGCAGTACTTC.

The rearrangement joins TRBV10-2 to TRBJ2-1; tentatively, D is TRBD2 (6 bases). V gave up 2 bases and J gave up 7 bases, with 21 bases separating them. In germline, CDR1 is WSHSY, CDR2 SAAADI. This CDR3 comprises 17 residues. CDR3 in DNA: TGCGCCAGCAGTGAGAGGTACACAAGTTCCGGGGGAAATGAGCAGTTCTTC. Translating gives CASSERYTSSGGNEQFF.